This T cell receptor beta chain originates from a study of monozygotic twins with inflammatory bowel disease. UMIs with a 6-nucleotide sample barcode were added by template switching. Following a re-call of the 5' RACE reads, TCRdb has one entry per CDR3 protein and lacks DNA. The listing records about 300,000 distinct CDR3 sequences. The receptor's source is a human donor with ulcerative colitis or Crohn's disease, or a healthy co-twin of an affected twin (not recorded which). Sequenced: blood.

CDR3: CATSTARGANYGYTF. The J gene is TRBJ1-2, the V gene TRBV15; with no DNA, the TCRdb D assignment of TRBD1 cannot be verified. This CDR3 region has 15 residues. The germline V gene has CDR1 LNHNV and CDR2 YYDKDF (reference sequence).